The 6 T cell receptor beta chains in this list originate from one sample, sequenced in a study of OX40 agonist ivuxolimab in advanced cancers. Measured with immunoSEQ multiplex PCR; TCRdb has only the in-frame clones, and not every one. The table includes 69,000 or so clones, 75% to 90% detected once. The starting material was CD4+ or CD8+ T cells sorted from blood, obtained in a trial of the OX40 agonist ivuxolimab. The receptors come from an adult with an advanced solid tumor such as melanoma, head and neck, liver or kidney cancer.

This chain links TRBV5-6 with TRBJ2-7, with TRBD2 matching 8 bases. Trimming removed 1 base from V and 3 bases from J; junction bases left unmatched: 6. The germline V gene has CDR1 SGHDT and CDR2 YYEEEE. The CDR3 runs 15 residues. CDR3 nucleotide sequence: TGTGCCAGCAGCTTGTCGGGGGGGAGATACTACGAGCAGTACTTC. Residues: CASSLSGGRYYEQYF.

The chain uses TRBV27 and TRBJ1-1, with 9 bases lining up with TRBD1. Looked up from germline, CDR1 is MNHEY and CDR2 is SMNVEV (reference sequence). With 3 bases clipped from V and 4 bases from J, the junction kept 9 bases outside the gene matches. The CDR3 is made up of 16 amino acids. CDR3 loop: CASSLGTGRRATEAFF. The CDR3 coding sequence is TGTGCCAGCAGTTTGGGGACAGGGCGCCGTGCCACTGAAGCTTTCTTT.

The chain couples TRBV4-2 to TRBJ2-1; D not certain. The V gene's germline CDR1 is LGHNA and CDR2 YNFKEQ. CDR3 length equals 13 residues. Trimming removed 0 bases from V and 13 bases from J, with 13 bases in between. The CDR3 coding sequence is TGTGCCAGCAGCCAAGATCTCTCGGCGTCACAGTTCTTC. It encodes CASSQDLSASQFF.

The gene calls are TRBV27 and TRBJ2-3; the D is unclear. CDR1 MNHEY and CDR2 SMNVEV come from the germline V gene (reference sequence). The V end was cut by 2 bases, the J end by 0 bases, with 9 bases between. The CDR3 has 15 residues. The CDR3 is CASSLGQASTDTQYF. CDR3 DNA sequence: TGTGCCAGCAGTTTAGGTCAAGCCAGCACAGATACGCAGTATTTT.

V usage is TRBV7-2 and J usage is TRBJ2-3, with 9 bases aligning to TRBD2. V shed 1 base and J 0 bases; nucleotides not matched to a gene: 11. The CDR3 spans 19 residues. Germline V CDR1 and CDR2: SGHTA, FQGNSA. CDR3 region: CASSLVAGARFSSTDTQYF. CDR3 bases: TGTGCCAGCAGCTTAGTAGCGGGGGCTCGATTTTCTAGCACAGATACGCAGTATTTT.

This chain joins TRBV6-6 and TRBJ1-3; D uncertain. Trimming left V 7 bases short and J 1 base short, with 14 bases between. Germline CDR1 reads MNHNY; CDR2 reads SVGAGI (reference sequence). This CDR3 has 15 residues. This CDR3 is CASIPSGTSGNTIYF. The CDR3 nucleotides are TGTGCCAGCATCCCAAGCGGAACTTCTGGAAACACCATATATTTT.